Each of the 5 T cell receptor beta chains below was sequenced from the same sample in a study of T cells in localized non-small cell lung cancer. TCRdb's copy holds only in-frame clones and misses some; the assay was immunoSEQ multiplex PCR. The data contain about 82,000 clones, roughly 75% of them singletons. The specimen comprised PBMCs, sampled before any cancer treatment. Receptor source: a man between 40 and 70 years old with stage II squamous cell lung carcinoma.

The genes are TRBV27 and TRBJ2-2; 11 nucleotides agree with TRBD2. Germline lookup yields CDR1 MNHEY and CDR2 SMNVEV (reference sequence). This CDR3 is 15 amino acids long. J gave up 4 bases and V 4 bases, and 2 bases lay outside the gene matches. Here the CDR3 DNA reads TGTGCCAGCAGTTCCGGGACTAGCGGCACCGGGGAGCTGTTTTTT. Translation gives CASSSGTSGTGELFF.

The chain combines TRBV30 with TRBJ1-3; 7 bases agree with TRBD1. Unmatched junction bases numbered 3, after V lost 5 bases and J lost 5 bases. The CDR3 sequence is 12 residues long. Germline CDR1 and CDR2: GTSNPN and SVGIG (reference sequence). In DNA form, the CDR3 reads TGTGCCTGGGGGGACAGCAGAAACACCATATATTTT. Protein sequence: CAWGDSRNTIYF.

V gene TRBV5-3 combines with J gene TRBJ2-7; D not certain. TRBV5-3 is given ORF status, its function remaining uncertain. The CDR3 has 12 amino acids. Trimming left V 0 bases short and J 5 bases short, with 6 bases between. CDR3 loop: CARSLGVNEQYF. In DNA, the CDR3 is TGTGCCAGAAGCTTGGGAGTCAACGAGCAGTACTTC.

This chain joins TRBV7-6 and TRBJ2-1; 9 bases align to TRBD2. From germline, CDR1 is SGHVS and CDR2 FNYEAQ. V was clipped by 4 bases and J by 7 bases; unmatched bases: 11. This CDR3 region has 16 residues. The CDR3: CASSSPRGLASNEQFF. In DNA, the CDR3 is TGTGCCAGCAGCTCCCCTAGAGGACTAGCGAGTAATGAGCAGTTCTTC.

The chain has TRBV14 and TRBJ2-5, with D possibly matching TRBD2 (7 bases). The CDR3 is 13 amino acids. V was pared by 7 bases and J by 4 bases, with 13 bases between. The germline gives CDR1 SGHDN, CDR2 FVKESK. CDR3 nucleotides: TGTGCCAGCACCGGGGGGCGCCGAGAGACCCAGTACTTC. Translating it yields CASTGGRRETQYF.